The next 16 T cell receptor beta chains were all read from a single sample in a study of blood T cell repertoires in COVID-19. Sequencing used immunoSEQ multiplex PCR; TCRdb keeps in-frame clones, though not all of them. The table lists about 400,000 clones, around 90% of them singletons, with around 2.1% in the top ten. Material: PBMCs or T cells enriched from blood (not recorded which). These receptors all come from a woman between 40 and 55 years old with acute COVID-19.

The chain recombines TRBV12-5 with TRBJ2-7; TRBD1 matches at 10 bases. Per germline, CDR1 LGHNT and CDR2 FRNRAP. This CDR3 has 15 amino acids. V shed 5 bases, J shed 3 bases, and the junction held 7 bases outside the gene matches. For the CDR3, the DNA is TGTGCTAGTGGTACCACGACAGGGGGCCGCTACGAGCAGTACTTC. Its protein is CASGTTTGGRYEQYF.

As regards this clone: At the DNA level, this CDR3 is encoded by other sequences in the same sample as well. The V and J genes are TRBV5-1 and TRBJ1-2; possible D gene TRBD1, 5 bases. Germline V CDR1 and CDR2: SGHRS, YFSETQ. The CDR3 length is 14 residues. V lost 0 bases to trimming and J lost 4 bases, with 10 bases between them. DNA for the CDR3: TGCGCCAGCAGCTTGGGTCAGGGAAGCTATGGCTACACCTTC. Residues: CASSLGQGSYGYTF.

V usage is TRBV6-2 or TRBV6-3 and J usage is TRBJ2-5; a possible D gene is TRBD2 (5 bases). The CDR3 consists of 13 residues. V was shortened by 5 bases and J by 5 bases, with 12 bases between the two germline ends. Looked up from germline, CDR1 is MNHEY and CDR2 is SVGEGT. CDR3 sequence (DNA): TGTGCCAGCAGTCCGACTAAAGTCGAGACCCAGTACTTC. As protein: CASSPTKVETQYF.

Concerning this clone: The sample has other DNA sequences that encode this CDR3 too. The chain is built from TRBV9 and TRBJ1-1; D might be TRBD1 (6 bases). V was pared by 0 bases and J by 2 bases, with 11 bases between. Germline loops: CDR1 SGDLS, CDR2 YYNGEE. CDR3 length: 15 amino acids. The CDR3 DNA follows: TGTGCCAGCAGCGTAGTTCCAGGGGCAAACACTGAAGCTTTCTTT. Translated, it gives CASSVVPGANTEAFF.

This chain uses TRBV2 with TRBJ1-5, with TRBD1 as a possible D gene (5 bases). V was cut by 6 bases and J by 5 bases, with 14 bases left in between. Germline CDR1 reads SNHLY; CDR2 reads FYNNEI. This CDR3 region has 14 residues. For the CDR3, the DNA is TGTGCCAGCAGCCCCCAGGGAAGGGATCAGCCCCAGCATTTT. The encoded protein is CASSPQGRDQPQHF.

V usage is TRBV5-1 and J usage is TRBJ2-5; the D gene is possibly TRBD2 (6 bases). Trimming took 0 bases from V and 4 from J, leaving 16 bases between them. This CDR3 is 16 amino acids long. The germline V gene encodes CDR1 SGHRS and CDR2 YFSETQ. The DNA of the CDR3 is TGCGCCAGCAGCTTGGATGGACTACCGTTCACAGAGACCCAGTACTTC. Its protein product is CASSLDGLPFTETQYF.

V is TRBV19 and J is TRBJ2-5; possible D gene TRBD1, 6 bases. V was shortened by 8 bases and J by 13 bases, with 23 bases between the two germline ends. Germline assignment: CDR1 LNHDA and CDR2 SQIVND (reference sequence). The CDR3 has 13 amino acids. CDR3 in amino acids: CASLPAPTGRMYF. In DNA form, the CDR3 reads TGTGCCAGTCTCCCTGCTCCGACAGGACGGATGTACTTC.

V and J are TRBV19 and TRBJ1-5; D remains unclear. CDR3 size: 14 residues. Deletions cut 5 bases from V and 0 bases from J, with 8 bases between. CDR1 and CDR2 (germline): LNHDA, SQIVND (reference sequence). The CDR3 is CASSVRVSNQPQHF. For the CDR3, the DNA is TGTGCCAGTAGTGTTCGGGTTAGCAATCAGCCCCAGCATTTT.

The genes are TRBV18 and TRBJ1-6, with a tentative D call TRBD1 (5 bases). This CDR3 is built from 12 residues. The germline V and J ends were trimmed by 5 bases and 9 bases, with 8 bases remaining between them. The germline V gene encodes CDR1 KGHSH and CDR2 LQKENI. CDR3 sequence (DNA): TGTGCCAGCTCAGAAAGGGGTTCACCCCTCCACTTT. Translating gives CASSERGSPLHF.

The rearrangement uses TRBV11-2 and TRBJ1-3, with D unclear. Germline loops: CDR1 SGHAT, CDR2 FQNNGV. The CDR3 covers 13 residues. Trimming stripped 8 bases from V and 4 bases from J, with 12 bases between. This CDR3 reads CASDEGSGNTIYF. For the CDR3, the DNA is TGTGCCAGCGACGAGGGTTCAGGAAACACCATATATTTT.

Of note for this clone: The same CDR3 can be traced to other DNA sequences in this sample. The CDR3 loop is CASSLSGGGTEAFF. The CDR3 nucleotides read TGCGCCAGCAGCTTGAGCGGGGGAGGGACTGAAGCTTTCTTT. The chain couples TRBV5-1 to TRBJ1-1; possibly TRBD1 for D (5 bases). This CDR3 has 14 amino acids. V was pared by 1 base and J by 5 bases, with 12 bases between. Germline assignment: CDR1 SGHRS and CDR2 YFSETQ.

The chain is built from TRBV27 and TRBJ2-4, with a tentative D call TRBD1 (6 bases). CDR1 and CDR2 (germline): MNHEY, SMNVEV (reference sequence). This CDR3 has 13 amino acids. Trimming left V 6 bases short and J 2 bases short, with 8 bases between. The CDR3 sequence: CASRDSPKNIQYF. CDR3 nucleotides: TGTGCCAGCAGGGACAGTCCCAAAAACATTCAGTACTTC.

This chain uses TRBV15 with TRBJ1-4, with D possibly TRBD1 on 6 matching bases. This CDR3 region has 15 residues. With 2 bases removed from V and 6 bases from J, the gap between germline ends came to 13 bases. Germline CDR1 and CDR2: LNHNV and YYDKDF (reference sequence). This CDR3 reads CATSRWGQGDEKLFF. CDR3 coding DNA: TGTGCCACCAGCAGATGGGGGCAGGGTGATGAAAAACTGTTTTTT.

The chain has TRBV19 and TRBJ2-1; 12 bases are a match to TRBD2. J gave up 4 bases and V 6 bases, and 4 bases lay outside the gene matches. Germline CDR1 is LNHDA and CDR2 is SQIVND (reference sequence). The CDR3 is 15 residues long. DNA for the CDR3: TGTGCCAGTAGGACGACTAGCGGGGGTTACAATGAGCAGTTCTTC. Residues: CASRTTSGGYNEQFF.

The V call is TRBV5-4, the J call TRBJ2-2; TRBD1 matches at 11 bases. In germline, CDR1 is SGHNT, CDR2 YYREEE (reference sequence). V was pared by 5 bases and J by 0 bases, with 15 bases of the junction left unmatched. CDR3 length: 20 residues. CDR3 nucleotides: TGTGCCAGCAGTCGAAGAGATGGACAGGGGGCTTTGCCGAACACCGGGGAGCTGTTTTTT. It yields the protein CASSRRDGQGALPNTGELFF. Looking up the rest from reference TRBV5-4 and TRBJ2-2 gives the full variable domain: ETGVTQSPTHLIKTRGQQVTLRCSSQSGHNTVSWYQQALGQGPQFIFQYYREEENGRGNFPPRFSGLQFPNYSSELNVNALELDDSALYLCASSRRDGQGALPNTGELFFGEGSRLTVL.

J is TRBJ1-3 and V is TRBV3-1 (or the pseudogene TRBV3-2); D might be TRBD1 (6 bases). The CDR3 has 18 amino acids. From germline, CDR1 is LGHDT and CDR2 YNNKEL (reference sequence). Trimming cost V 0 bases and J 0 bases, with 15 bases left between them. The CDR3 nucleotides read TGTGCCAGCAGCCAAGAGAGTCCGGGACACTACTCTGGAAACACCATATATTTT. It is translated as CASSQESPGHYSGNTIYF.